The clone carrying this T cell receptor (beta chain) was seen ten or more times. This entry belongs to a study of T cells after yellow fever vaccination. At the level of the study: In the case of low-cell-number fractions, SMART-Seq v4 Ultra Low Input was used for preparation. Study conclusions and caveats: FACS-sorted repertoires could contain abundant clonotypes contaminating from the bulk population. Clones from primary vaccination mostly reappeared after the booster (around 96% CD4, less than 90% CD8).

Template switching by 5'RACE produced TCR cDNA, adding a universal primer site and UMIs. TCRdb itself ran the 5' RACE reads through MiXCR, one entry per CDR3 protein. The data show 45,000 to 60,000 distinct CDR3 sequences, with approximately 6% seen just once and roughly 28% held by the top ten. Between the trimmed V and J ends, which lost 5 bases and 4 bases, there was a span of 15 bases. CDR1 is LNHNV, CDR2 YYDKDF, per germline (reference sequence). This CDR3 spans 15 amino acids. The specimen comprised PBMCs, either bulk or a sorted T-cell subset (CD4+, CD8+, memory, or dextramer-sorted; not recorded which), sampled on the day of the yellow fever booster vaccination. This clonotype originated in a man younger than 30 who received the YFV17D yellow fever vaccine. J is TRBJ1-5 and V is TRBV15; D is unclear. The CDR3 reads CATSPGRVRNQPQHF. For the CDR3, the DNA is TGTGCCACCAGCCCTGGGAGGGTCAGGAATCAGCCCCAGCATTTT.